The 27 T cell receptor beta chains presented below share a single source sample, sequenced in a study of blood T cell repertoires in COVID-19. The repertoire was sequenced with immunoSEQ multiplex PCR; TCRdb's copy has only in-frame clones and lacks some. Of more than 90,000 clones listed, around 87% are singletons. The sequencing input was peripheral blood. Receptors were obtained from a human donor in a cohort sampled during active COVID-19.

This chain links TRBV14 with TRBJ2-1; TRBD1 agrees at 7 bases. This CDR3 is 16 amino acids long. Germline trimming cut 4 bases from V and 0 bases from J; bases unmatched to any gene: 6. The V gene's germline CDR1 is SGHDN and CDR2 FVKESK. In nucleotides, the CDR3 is TGTGCCAGCAGCCTGGGGACAGCCGGCTCCTACAATGAGCAGTTCTTC. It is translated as CASSLGTAGSYNEQFF.

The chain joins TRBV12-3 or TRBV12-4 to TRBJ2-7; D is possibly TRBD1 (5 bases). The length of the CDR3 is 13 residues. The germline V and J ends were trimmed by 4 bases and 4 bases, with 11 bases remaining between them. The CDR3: CASSWQRGYEQYF. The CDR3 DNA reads TGTGCCAGCAGTTGGCAAAGGGGATACGAGCAGTACTTC.

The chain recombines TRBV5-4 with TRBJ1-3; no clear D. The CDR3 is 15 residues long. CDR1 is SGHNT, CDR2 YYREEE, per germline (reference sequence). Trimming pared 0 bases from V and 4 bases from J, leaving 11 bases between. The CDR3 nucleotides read TGTGCCAGCAGCTTGGTCTCGACAACCGGAAACACCATATATTTT. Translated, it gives CASSLVSTTGNTIYF. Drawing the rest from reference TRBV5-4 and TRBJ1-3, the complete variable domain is ETGVTQSPTHLIKTRGQQVTLRCSSQSGHNTVSWYQQALGQGPQFIFQYYREEENGRGNFPPRFSGLQFPNYSSELNVNALELDDSALYLCASSLVSTTGNTIYFGEGSWLTVV.

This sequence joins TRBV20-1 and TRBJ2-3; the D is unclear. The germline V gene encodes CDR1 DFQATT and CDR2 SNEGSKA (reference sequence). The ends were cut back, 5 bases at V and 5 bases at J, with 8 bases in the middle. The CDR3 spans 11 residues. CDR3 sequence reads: CSALSRDTQYF. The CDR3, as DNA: TGCAGTGCTCTTAGTAGAGATACGCAGTATTTT.

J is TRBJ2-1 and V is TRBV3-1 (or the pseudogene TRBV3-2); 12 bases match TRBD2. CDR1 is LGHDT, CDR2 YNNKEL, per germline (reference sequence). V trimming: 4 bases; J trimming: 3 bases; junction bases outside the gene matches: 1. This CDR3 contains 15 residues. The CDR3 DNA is TGTGCCAGCAGCCGGACTAGCGGGAACTACAATGAGCAGTTCTTC. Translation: CASSRTSGNYNEQFF.

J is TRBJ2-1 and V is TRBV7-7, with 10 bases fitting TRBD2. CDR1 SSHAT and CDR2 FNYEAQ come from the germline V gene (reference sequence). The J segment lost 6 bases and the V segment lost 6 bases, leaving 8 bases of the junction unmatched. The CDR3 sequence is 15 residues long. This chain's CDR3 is CASSSLAGASNEQFF. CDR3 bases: TGTGCCAGCAGTTCTCTAGCGGGAGCATCCAATGAGCAGTTCTTC.

The CDR3 here is CASNRDSLMDTQYF. As DNA, the CDR3 is TGCGCCAGCAACCGGGACAGCCTTATGGATACGCAGTATTTT. This chain joins TRBV5-1 and TRBJ2-3; TRBD1 aligns across 7 bases. The CDR3 contains 14 residues. V dropped 6 bases and J dropped 6; count of bases not matched to a gene: 10. Germline CDR1 SGHRS, CDR2 YFSETQ.

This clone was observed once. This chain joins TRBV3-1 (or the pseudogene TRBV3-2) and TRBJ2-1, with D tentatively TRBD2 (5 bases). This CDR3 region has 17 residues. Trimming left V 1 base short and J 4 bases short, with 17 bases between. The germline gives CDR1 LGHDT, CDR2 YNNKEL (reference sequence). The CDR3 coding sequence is TGTGCCAGCAGCCAAGGCGGTGCGGTAGCGAGGTACAATGAGCAGTTCTTC. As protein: CASSQGGAVARYNEQFF.

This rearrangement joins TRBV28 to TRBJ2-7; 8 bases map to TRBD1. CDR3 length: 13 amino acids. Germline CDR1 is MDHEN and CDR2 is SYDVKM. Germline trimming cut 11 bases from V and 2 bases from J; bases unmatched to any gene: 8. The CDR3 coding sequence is TGTGCCGTCGACCGACAGGGGACCTACGAGCAGTACTTC. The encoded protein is CAVDRQGTYEQYF.

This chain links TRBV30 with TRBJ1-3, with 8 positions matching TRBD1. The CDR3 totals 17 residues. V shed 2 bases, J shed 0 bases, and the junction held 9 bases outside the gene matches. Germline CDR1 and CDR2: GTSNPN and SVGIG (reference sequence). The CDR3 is CAWSMAGGEYSGNTIYF. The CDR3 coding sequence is TGTGCCTGGAGTATGGCAGGGGGCGAGTACTCTGGAAACACCATATATTTT.

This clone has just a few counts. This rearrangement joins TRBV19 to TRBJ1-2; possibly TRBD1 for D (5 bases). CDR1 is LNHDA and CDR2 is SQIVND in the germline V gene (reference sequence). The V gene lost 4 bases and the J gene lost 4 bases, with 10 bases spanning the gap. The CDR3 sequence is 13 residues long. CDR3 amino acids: CASSTREGYGYTF. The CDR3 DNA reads TGTGCCAGTAGTACCAGGGAGGGCTATGGCTACACCTTC.

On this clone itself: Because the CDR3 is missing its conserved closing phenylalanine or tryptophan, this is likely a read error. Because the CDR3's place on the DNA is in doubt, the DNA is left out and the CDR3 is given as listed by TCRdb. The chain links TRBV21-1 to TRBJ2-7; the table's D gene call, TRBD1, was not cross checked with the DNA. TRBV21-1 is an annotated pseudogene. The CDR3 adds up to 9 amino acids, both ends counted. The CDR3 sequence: CATSGHPYD.

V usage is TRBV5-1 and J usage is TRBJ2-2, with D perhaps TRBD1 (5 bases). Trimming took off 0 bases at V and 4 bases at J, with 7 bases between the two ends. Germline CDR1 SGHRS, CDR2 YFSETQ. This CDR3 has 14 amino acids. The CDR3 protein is CASSLGQTTGELFF. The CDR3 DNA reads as TGCGCCAGCAGCTTGGGACAGACCACCGGGGAGCTGTTTTTT.

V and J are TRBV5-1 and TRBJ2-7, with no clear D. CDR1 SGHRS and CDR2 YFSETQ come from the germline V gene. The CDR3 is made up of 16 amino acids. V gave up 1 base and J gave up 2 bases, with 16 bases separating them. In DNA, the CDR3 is TGCGCCAGCAGCTTGTTTGCCGGCGGCCAACCCTACGAGCAGTACTTC. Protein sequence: CASSLFAGGQPYEQYF.

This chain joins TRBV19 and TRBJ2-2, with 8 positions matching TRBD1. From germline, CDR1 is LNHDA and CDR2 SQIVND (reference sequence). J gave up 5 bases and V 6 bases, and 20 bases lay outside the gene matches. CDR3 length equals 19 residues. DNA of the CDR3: TGTGCCAGTAGCCCCCGGACAGGGATTAACCTATTCCTGACCGGGGAGCTGTTTTTT. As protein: CASSPRTGINLFLTGELFF.

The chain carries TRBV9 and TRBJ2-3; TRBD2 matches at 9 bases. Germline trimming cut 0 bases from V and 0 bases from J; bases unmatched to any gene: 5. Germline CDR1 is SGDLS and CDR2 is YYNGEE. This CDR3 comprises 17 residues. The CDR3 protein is CASSVGGGLASTDTQYF. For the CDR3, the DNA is TGTGCCAGCAGCGTAGGGGGAGGACTAGCGAGCACAGATACGCAGTATTTT.

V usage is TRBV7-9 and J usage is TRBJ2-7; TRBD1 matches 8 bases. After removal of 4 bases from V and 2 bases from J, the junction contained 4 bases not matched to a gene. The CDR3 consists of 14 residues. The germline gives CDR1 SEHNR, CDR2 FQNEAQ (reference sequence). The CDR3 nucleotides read TGTGCCAGCAGCTCGACAGGGGAAGCCTACGAGCAGTACTTC. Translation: CASSSTGEAYEQYF.

The CDR3 loop reads CASSSGNTIYF. The CDR3 DNA is TGTGCCAGCTCGTCTGGAAACACCATATATTTT. This rearrangement joins TRBV7-9 to TRBJ1-3, with D unclear. Trimming took off 8 bases at V and 1 base at J, with 3 bases between the two ends. The CDR3 extends over 11 amino acids. Germline lookup yields CDR1 SEHNR and CDR2 FQNEAQ (reference sequence).

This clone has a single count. The CDR3: CASSQDGQANTEAFF. The DNA for the CDR3 is TGCGCCAGCAGCCAAGATGGGCAGGCAAACACTGAAGCTTTCTTT. The J gene is TRBJ1-1, the V gene TRBV4-1, with D unclear. Trimming removed 0 bases at V and 2 bases at J, with 10 bases between. Germline CDR1 reads MGHRA; CDR2 reads YSYEKL. This CDR3 spans 15 amino acids.

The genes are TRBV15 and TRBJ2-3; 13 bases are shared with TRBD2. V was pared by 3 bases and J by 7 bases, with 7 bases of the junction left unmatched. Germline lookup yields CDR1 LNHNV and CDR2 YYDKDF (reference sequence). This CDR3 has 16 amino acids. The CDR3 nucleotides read TGTGCCACCAGCAGCGCCGGACTAGCGGGGGCAAATACGCAGTATTTT. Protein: CATSSAGLAGANTQYF.

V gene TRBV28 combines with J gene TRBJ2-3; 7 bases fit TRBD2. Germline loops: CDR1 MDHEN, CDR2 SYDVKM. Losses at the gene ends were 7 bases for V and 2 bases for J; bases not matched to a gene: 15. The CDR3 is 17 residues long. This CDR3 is CASTVGGAGDATDTQYF. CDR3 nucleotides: TGTGCCAGCACCGTCGGAGGGGCGGGAGACGCCACAGATACGCAGTATTTT.

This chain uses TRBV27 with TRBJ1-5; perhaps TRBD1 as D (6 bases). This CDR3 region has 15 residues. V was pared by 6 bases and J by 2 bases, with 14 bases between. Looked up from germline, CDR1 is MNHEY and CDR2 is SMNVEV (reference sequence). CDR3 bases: TGTGCCAGCAGCCCCGACAGGTCGCGCAATCAGCCCCAGCATTTT. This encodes CASSPDRSRNQPQHF.

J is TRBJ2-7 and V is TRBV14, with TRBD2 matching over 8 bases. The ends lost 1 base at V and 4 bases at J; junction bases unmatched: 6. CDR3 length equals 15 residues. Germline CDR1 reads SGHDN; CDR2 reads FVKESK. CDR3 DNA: TGTGCCAGCAGCCAAGCGGGGGGGCTTAGGTACGAGCAGTACTTC. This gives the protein CASSQAGGLRYEQYF. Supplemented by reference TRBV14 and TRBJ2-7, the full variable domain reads EAGVTQFPSHSVIEKGQTVTLRCDPISGHDNLYWYRRVMGKEIKFLLHFVKESKQDESGMPNNRFLAERTGGTYSTLKVQPAELEDSGVYFCASSQAGGLRYEQYFGPGTRLTVT.

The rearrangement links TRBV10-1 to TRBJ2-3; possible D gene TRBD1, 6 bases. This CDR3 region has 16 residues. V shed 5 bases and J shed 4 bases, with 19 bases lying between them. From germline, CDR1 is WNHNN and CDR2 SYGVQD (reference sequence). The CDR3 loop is CASSNPGGPSSDTQYF. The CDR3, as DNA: TGCGCCAGCAGTAACCCTGGGGGCCCCTCGTCAGATACGCAGTATTTT.

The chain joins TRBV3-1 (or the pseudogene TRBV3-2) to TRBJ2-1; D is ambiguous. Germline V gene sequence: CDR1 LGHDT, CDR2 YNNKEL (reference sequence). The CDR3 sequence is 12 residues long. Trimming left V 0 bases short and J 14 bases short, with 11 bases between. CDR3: CASSQDRRQEFF. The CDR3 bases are TGTGCCAGCAGCCAAGATAGGCGTCAGGAGTTCTTC.

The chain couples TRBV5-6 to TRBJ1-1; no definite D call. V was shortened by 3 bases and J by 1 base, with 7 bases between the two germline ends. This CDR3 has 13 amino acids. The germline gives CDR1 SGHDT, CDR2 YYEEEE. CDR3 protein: CASSYFSNTEAFF. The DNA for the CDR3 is TGTGCCAGCAGCTACTTTTCGAACACTGAAGCTTTCTTT.

In nucleotides, the CDR3 is TGTGCCAGCAGTCCGGACAGAAGGGAGACCCAGTACTTC. This codes for CASSPDRRETQYF. The chain joins TRBV27 to TRBJ2-5; D perhaps matches TRBD1 (6 bases). V was cut by 5 bases and J by 5 bases, with 12 bases left in between. The CDR3 loop spans 13 amino acids. CDR1 and CDR2 from the germline V gene are MNHEY and SMNVEV (reference sequence).